A single sample gave rise to the 3 T cell receptor beta chains below, sequenced in a study of T-cell reconstitution after alpha-beta-depleted transplantation in children. Unique molecular identifiers featured in how the TCRbeta library was prepared. TCRdb ran MiXCR on the PCR reads and lists one entry per CDR3 protein. The data contain about 1,000,000 distinct CDR3 sequences, about 29% of them seen just once; the ten biggest clones take up around 30%. Sequenced here: PBMCs, mostly from graft donor cells, sampled 360 days after TCRalphabeta/CD19-depleted stem cell transplant. Every receptor here comes from a boy under three years old who had a stem cell transplant for SCID, so the T cells may come from the graft donor.

The chain is built from TRBV7-2 and TRBJ2-3; a possible D gene is TRBD2 (6 bases). CDR3 length: 16 amino acids. The germline gives CDR1 SGHTA, CDR2 FQGNSA. Trimming cost V 5 bases and J 0 bases, with 15 bases left between them. CDR3 nucleotide sequence: TGTGCCAGCAGCACTACTAGCCTCATTAGCACAGATACGCAGTATTTT. The encoded protein is CASSTTSLISTDTQYF.

This sequence joins TRBV9 and TRBJ1-5; D perhaps matches TRBD1 (6 bases). CDR3 length: 14 residues. The germline V gene has CDR1 SGDLS and CDR2 YYNGEE. V was shortened by 3 bases and J by 3 bases, with 10 bases between the two germline ends. The CDR3 is CASSAGDNNQPQHF. The CDR3 nucleotides read TGTGCCAGCAGCGCCGGGGACAACAATCAGCCCCAGCATTTT.

This clonotype was detected many times. The chain carries TRBV11-2 and TRBJ2-1; TRBD1 aligns across 7 bases. The CDR3 is 13 amino acids. The J segment lost 6 bases and the V segment lost 1 base, leaving 0 bases of the junction unmatched. The germline V gene has CDR1 SGHAT and CDR2 FQNNGV. The chain's CDR3 is CASSLGQGNEQFF. The DNA of the CDR3 is TGTGCCAGCAGCTTAGGACAGGGCAATGAGCAGTTCTTC.